The 13 T cell receptor beta chains reported below all come from one sample, sequenced in a study of blood T cell repertoires in COVID-19. Libraries were prepared by immunoSEQ multiplex PCR; TCRdb keeps only in-frame clonotypes and omits some of them. Of about 130,000 clones listed, 74% are singletons. Specimen: peripheral blood. These receptors were taken from a man aged 55 to 69 with acute or convalescent COVID-19.

The rearrangement uses TRBV21-1 and TRBJ1-1; TRBD1, the table's D call, lacks a check against the DNA. TRBV21-1 is a pseudogene segment. The CDR3 is 13 amino acids. CDR3 DNA: TGTGCCAGCAGCAAATCAGGGAACACTGAAGCTTTCTTT. Amino acids: CASSKSGNTEAFF.

This clone has a single count. The V gene is TRBV5-1, the J gene TRBJ2-1; TRBD1 agrees at 9 bases. J was trimmed by 8 bases and V by 4 bases; bases with no gene match: 7. This CDR3 comprises 14 residues. Looked up from germline, CDR1 is SGHRS and CDR2 is YFSETQ. The CDR3 loop is CASSRDRAADEQFF. In nucleotides, the CDR3 is TGCGCCAGCAGCCGGGACAGGGCGGCGGATGAGCAGTTCTTC.

The genes are TRBV5-8 and TRBJ2-5; D perhaps matches TRBD2 (6 bases). CDR1 is SGHTS and CDR2 is YDEGEE in the germline V gene. The CDR3 has 12 residues. V lost 1 base to trimming and J lost 5 bases, with 6 bases between them. DNA of the CDR3: TGTGCCAGCAGCTTGCGGGGGGAGACCCAGTACTTC. Encoded protein: CASSLRGETQYF.

The V and J genes are TRBV5-8 and TRBJ1-6; unclear D gene. Germline V gives CDR1 SGHTS, CDR2 YDEGEE. The CDR3 spans 14 residues. Between the trimmed V and J ends, which lost 0 bases and 9 bases, there was a span of 10 bases. The CDR3 here is CASSLDGVRSPLHF. The CDR3 nucleotides are TGTGCCAGCAGCTTGGACGGGGTCCGTTCACCCCTCCACTTT.

This rearrangement joins TRBV19 to TRBJ1-2; no clear D. Germline V gene data show CDR1 as LNHDA and CDR2 as SQIVND (reference sequence). Trimming removed 7 bases at V and 7 bases at J, with 22 bases between. The CDR3 spans 15 residues. CDR3: CASTFDGLIGGGYTF. CDR3 bases: TGTGCCAGTACCTTCGACGGGTTGATCGGCGGTGGCTACACCTTC.

The V gene is TRBV10-3, the J gene TRBJ1-5; D unclear. The CDR3 is made up of 15 amino acids. Trimming cost V 2 bases and J 2 bases, with 10 bases left between them. From germline, CDR1 is ENHRY and CDR2 SYGVKD. CDR3 sequence reads: CAISEAGGGNQPQHF. The CDR3 DNA reads as TGTGCCATCAGTGAGGCGGGTGGGGGCAATCAGCCCCAGCATTTT.

The CDR3 here is CASSFAGRYNSPLHF. In nucleotides, the CDR3 is TGTGCCAGCAGCTTCGCAGGTCGATATAATTCACCCCTCCACTTT. The chain is built from TRBV7-2 and TRBJ1-6; D is unclear. Trimming took 3 bases from V and 4 from J, leaving 10 bases between them. CDR1 is SGHTA and CDR2 is FQGNSA in the germline V gene. There are 15 residues in the CDR3.

J is TRBJ2-3 and V is TRBV7-6; TRBD1 matches 7 bases. V trimming: 3 bases; J trimming: 2 bases; junction bases outside the gene matches: 5. There are 15 residues in the CDR3. Germline CDR1 SGHVS, CDR2 FNYEAQ. In DNA, the CDR3 is TGTGCCAGCAGCTTCTTGACAGGGAACACAGATACGCAGTATTTT. It translates to CASSFLTGNTDTQYF. Together with reference TRBV7-6 and TRBJ2-3, the CDR3 gives the full variable domain: GAGVSQSPRYKVTKRGQDVALRCDPISGHVSLYWYRQALGQGPEFLTYFNYEAQQDKSGLPNDRFSAERPEGSISTLTIQRTEQRDSAMYRCASSFLTGNTDTQYFGPGTRLTVL.

This chain joins TRBV29-1 and TRBJ1-1; 8 bases match TRBD1. Per germline, CDR1 SQVTM and CDR2 ANQGSEA. The CDR3 has 13 residues. Losses at the gene ends were 5 bases for V and 3 bases for J; bases not matched to a gene: 5. CDR3 nucleotide sequence: TGCAGCGTTAGGCACAGGGGGGACACTGAAGCTTTCTTT. It specifies CSVRHRGDTEAFF.

Worth noting for this clone: At one end the junction does not follow the germline gene, possibly because of a read error. The chain links TRBV7-2 to TRBJ1-2; TRBD1 agrees at 7 bases. CDR1 SGHTA and CDR2 FQGNSA come from the germline V gene. The CDR3 covers 15 residues. In DNA form, the CDR3 reads TGTGCCAGCAGCCTCACCGCCGGGACAGAAAATGGCTACGCCTTC. Translated: CASSLTAGTENGYAF.

The J gene is TRBJ1-5, the V gene TRBV5-5, with D possibly TRBD1 on 6 matching bases. Trimming took 0 bases from V and 3 from J, leaving 10 bases between them. The germline gives CDR1 SGHKS, CDR2 YYEKEE (reference sequence). There are 15 residues in the CDR3. CDR3 residues: CASSLGDRYNQPQHF. The DNA of the CDR3 is TGTGCCAGCAGCTTGGGAGACAGGTACAATCAGCCCCAGCATTTT.

The sample holds many counts of this clone. The chain uses TRBV27 and TRBJ1-5, with no clear D. The germline CDR1 and CDR2 sequences are MNHEY and SMNVEV (reference sequence). This CDR3 has 15 residues. V was shortened by 0 bases and J by 3 bases, with 9 bases between the two germline ends. CDR3 sequence: CASSLSAGSNQPQHF. The DNA for the CDR3 is TGTGCCAGCAGTTTATCGGCAGGATCCAATCAGCCCCAGCATTTT.

The chain employs TRBV30 and TRBJ2-2; D is possibly TRBD1 (5 bases). CDR3 size: 14 residues. Germline CDR1 reads GTSNPN; CDR2 reads SVGIG (reference sequence). The V and J ends lost 4 bases and 5 bases respectively, with 14 bases between them. The CDR3 region has the DNA TGTGCCTGGAAGTATGGGGCAGGGACCGGGGAGCTGTTTTTT. Translating gives CAWKYGAGTGELFF.